A single sample is the source of the 13 T cell receptor beta chains below, sequenced in a study of T cells after yellow fever vaccination. Each CDR3 protein is one row after TCRdb ran MiXCR on the 5' RACE reads. The table lists 300,000 to 400,000 distinct CDR3 sequences, 8.7% of them singletons. Sequenced here: PBMCs, sampled on the day of the first yellow fever vaccination. All receptors derive from a man aged 18 to 29 who received the YFV17D yellow fever vaccine.

The chain carries TRBV7-2 and TRBJ2-2; the D gene is possibly TRBD1 (5 bases). Trimming took 5 bases from V and 3 from J, leaving 13 bases between them. CDR1 SGHTA and CDR2 FQGNSA come from the germline V gene. The CDR3 runs to 15 residues. CDR3 sequence reads: CASSTRATDTGELFF. CDR3 bases: TGTGCCAGCAGCACCAGGGCCACGGACACCGGGGAGCTGTTTTTT.

This clonotype occurred a few times. This sequence joins TRBV7-2 and TRBJ2-1, with 8 positions matching TRBD2. The J segment lost 5 bases and the V segment lost 3 bases, leaving 3 bases of the junction unmatched. The germline CDR1 and CDR2 sequences are SGHTA and FQGNSA. The CDR3 contains 14 residues. CDR3 residues: CASSLSGGNNEQFF. The CDR3 DNA sequence: TGTGCCAGCAGCTTGTCGGGGGGGAACAATGAGCAGTTCTTC.

This chain links TRBV25-1 with TRBJ1-3; D is possibly TRBD1 (5 bases). This CDR3 has 17 amino acids. Trimming took 0 bases from V and 4 from J, leaving 16 bases between them. Looked up from germline, CDR1 is MGHDK and CDR2 is SYGVNS. CDR3 DNA: TGTGCCAGCAGTGAATACGTGGGGCAAGTGTCCGGAAACACCATATATTTT. Its translation: CASSEYVGQVSGNTIYF.

V usage is TRBV7-8 and J usage is TRBJ2-3, with D possibly being TRBD1 (6 bases). This CDR3 is 14 amino acids long. Germline loops: CDR1 SGHVS, CDR2 FQNEAQ. Trimming cost V 11 bases and J 1 base, with 16 bases left between them. CDR3 sequence reads: CAVRTARGTDTQYF. CDR3 coding DNA: TGTGCCGTTCGGACAGCTCGAGGCACAGATACGCAGTATTTT.

V usage is TRBV11-2 and J usage is TRBJ2-1, with a tentative D call TRBD2 (5 bases). The CDR3 runs 15 residues. V lost 5 bases to trimming and J lost 0 bases, with 11 bases between them. Germline V lookup: CDR1 SGHAT, CDR2 FQNNGV. CDR3 sequence: CASSPGLSSYNEQFF. In DNA, the CDR3 is TGTGCCAGCAGCCCCGGACTGAGCTCCTACAATGAGCAGTTCTTC.

This clonotype came up a few times. The rearrangement links TRBV4-1 to TRBJ2-1; 12 bases are shared with TRBD1. The CDR3 runs 17 residues. CDR1 is MGHRA and CDR2 is YSYEKL in the germline V gene. Unmatched junction bases numbered 13, after V lost 6 bases and J lost 7 bases. For the CDR3, the DNA is TGCGCCAGCAGGTCTTTCCCGGGACAGGGGGCTCTAAATGAGCAGTTCTTC. Its protein is CASRSFPGQGALNEQFF.

This clonotype was seen many times. V and J are TRBV11-2 and TRBJ2-1; TRBD1 might be the D (5 bases). The length of the CDR3 is 15 residues. V lost 1 base and J lost 2, with 9 bases in between. CDR1 and CDR2 from the germline V gene are SGHAT and FQNNGV. CDR3 DNA sequence: TGTGCCAGCAGCTTAGGGGGCTCCGCCTACAATGAGCAGTTCTTC. It codes for CASSLGGSAYNEQFF.

V is TRBV10-2 and J is TRBJ2-7; 8 bases fit TRBD1. The CDR3 has 13 amino acids. V lost 8 bases, J lost 1 base, and 4 bases stayed unmatched. Germline V gene sequence: CDR1 WSHSY, CDR2 SAAADI. CDR3 residues: CASGQGRSYEQYF. DNA for the CDR3: TGCGCCAGCGGACAGGGTCGATCCTACGAGCAGTACTTC.

This chain connects TRBV11-2 to TRBJ1-1, with D hard to call. The germline V gene encodes CDR1 SGHAT and CDR2 FQNNGV. This CDR3 is built from 12 residues. V was trimmed by 1 base and J by 6 bases, leaving 6 bases between them. CDR3 loop: CASSLAPPEAFF. CDR3 in DNA: TGTGCCAGCAGCTTAGCCCCCCCTGAAGCTTTCTTT.

This clonotype appeared a few times. The V gene is TRBV20-1, the J gene TRBJ1-2, with 7 bases identical to TRBD1. J lost 2 bases, V lost 2 bases, and 2 bases had no gene match. The CDR3 is 13 amino acids. Germline CDR1 and CDR2: DFQATT and SNEGSKA (reference sequence). CDR3 in amino acids: CSARRQGNYGYTF. The CDR3 bases are TGCAGTGCTAGAAGACAGGGAAACTATGGCTACACCTTC.

Ten or more counts support this clonotype. The rearrangement links TRBV5-1 to TRBJ1-3, with a weak D call TRBD1 (6 bases). Germline-derived CDR1 and CDR2 are SGHRS and YFSETQ. The CDR3 length is 14 residues. The germline V and J ends were trimmed by 10 bases and 5 bases, with 19 bases remaining between them. The CDR3 protein is CAFHPGQWRNTIYF. CDR3 nucleotides: TGCGCCTTCCACCCGGGACAATGGAGAAACACCATATATTTT.

This clonotype was counted ten times or more. The chain has TRBV15 and TRBJ2-7; TRBD2 matches 8 bases. Germline trimming cut 1 base from V and 2 bases from J; bases unmatched to any gene: 7. The CDR3 loop spans 16 amino acids. Per germline, CDR1 LNHNV and CDR2 YYDKDF (reference sequence). CDR3 DNA sequence: TGTGCCACCAGCAGAGGAGGGACTAGTCTGCCCTACGAGCAGTACTTC. This translates into CATSRGGTSLPYEQYF.

This clonotype appeared a few times. The V and J genes are TRBV12-3 or TRBV12-4 and TRBJ2-5; TRBD2 agrees at 10 bases. The CDR3 contains 14 residues. The V gene end was trimmed by 2 bases and the J gene end by 8 bases; junction bases not matched to a gene: 5. The CDR3 is CASSLTSGVPTQYF. CDR3 sequence (DNA): TGTGCCAGCAGTTTAACTAGCGGGGTTCCAACCCAGTACTTC.